The 17 T cell receptor beta chains listed next were all sequenced from one sample in a study of blood T cell repertoires in COVID-19. This table comes from immunoSEQ multiplex PCR, and its TCRdb copy is limited to in-frame clones, with some not included. This table has tens of thousands of clones, roughly four fifths appearing once. Sequenced material: peripheral blood. The source is a woman aged 55-75 years with acute or convalescent COVID-19.

This chain joins TRBV6-5 and TRBJ2-7; D call uncertain. Germline V gene sequence: CDR1 MNHEY, CDR2 SVGAGI. The CDR3 spans 14 residues. The ends were cut back, 7 bases at V and 4 bases at J, with 17 bases in the middle. CDR3: CASTSPRPAYEQYF. In nucleotides, the CDR3 is TGTGCCAGCACCTCTCCCCGCCCAGCGTACGAGCAGTACTTC.

The chain has TRBV6-1 and TRBJ2-1, with 12 bases that match TRBD2. V dropped 1 base and J dropped 7; count of bases not matched to a gene: 8. Germline CDR1 and CDR2: MNHNS and SASEGT. This CDR3 contains 17 residues. CDR3 sequence: CASSEVRLAGGRNEQFF. CDR3 bases: TGTGCCAGCAGTGAAGTACGGCTAGCGGGGGGGCGGAATGAGCAGTTCTTC.

The J gene is TRBJ1-1, the V gene TRBV6-5; 12 nucleotides line up with TRBD1. CDR1 MNHEY and CDR2 SVGAGI come from the germline V gene. After removal of 6 bases from V and 7 bases from J, the junction contained 6 bases not matched to a gene. The CDR3 runs 14 residues. In DNA, the CDR3 is TGTGCCAGCAGAAGGGACAGGGGGCGAGATGAAGCTTTCTTT. Encoded protein: CASRRDRGRDEAFF.

The chain uses TRBV6-6 and TRBJ2-3, with D unresolved. V lost 0 bases and J lost 3, with 7 bases in between. The germline gives CDR1 MNHNY, CDR2 SVGAGI (reference sequence). The CDR3 length is 14 residues. CDR3 DNA sequence: TGTGCCAGCAGTTACTCGGGCCTGACAGATACGCAGTATTTT. Amino acids: CASSYSGLTDTQYF.

The chain carries TRBV4-1 and TRBJ2-2; D is possibly TRBD1 (5 bases). Trimming stripped 4 bases from V and 3 bases from J, with 12 bases between. Germline CDR1 is MGHRA and CDR2 is YSYEKL. This CDR3 comprises 15 residues. For the CDR3, the DNA is TGCGCCAGCAGCCCCCCTCAGGGTCACACCGGGGAGCTGTTTTTT. This encodes CASSPPQGHTGELFF.

This clone appeared a single time. The chain employs TRBV19 and TRBJ2-3; 7 bases agree with TRBD1. Per the germline V gene, CDR1 is LNHDA and CDR2 is SQIVND (reference sequence). The CDR3 has 15 residues. The J segment lost 5 bases and the V segment lost 3 bases, leaving 8 bases of the junction unmatched. The CDR3, as DNA: TGTGCCAGTAGTATCGGGACAGAGAGACGAGATACGCAGTATTTT. It codes for CASSIGTERRDTQYF.

The gene calls are TRBV5-1 and TRBJ2-1; maybe TRBD2 (5 bases). The V end was cut by 4 bases, the J end by 5 bases, with 16 bases between. Germline V lookup: CDR1 SGHRS, CDR2 YFSETQ. This CDR3 spans 15 amino acids. CDR3 residues: CASSVTGNPDNEQFF. The CDR3 bases are TGCGCCAGCAGCGTGACGGGGAACCCTGACAATGAGCAGTTCTTC.

The chain has TRBV20-1 and TRBJ1-5; TRBD1 might be the D (6 bases). The CDR3 totals 13 residues. V was cut by 5 bases and J by 3 bases, with 11 bases left in between. Germline lookup yields CDR1 DFQATT and CDR2 SNEGSKA (reference sequence). In DNA form, the CDR3 reads TGCAGTGCTGGTGGACAGCCCAATCAGCCCCAGCATTTT. Its protein is CSAGGQPNQPQHF.

This chain joins TRBV5-1 and TRBJ2-2, with 12 bases matching TRBD2. The CDR3 length is 18 residues. Germline assignment: CDR1 SGHRS and CDR2 YFSETQ. V trimming: 5 bases; J trimming: 6 bases; junction bases outside the gene matches: 14. In DNA, the CDR3 is TGCGCCAGCAGTCTTGCATTGACTAGCGGGGGAGGAGCCGGGGAGCTGTTTTTT. It encodes CASSLALTSGGGAGELFF.

The chain has TRBV6-5 and TRBJ1-5, with 8 bases aligning to TRBD1. Germline V CDR1 and CDR2: MNHEY, SVGAGI. V lost 7 bases, J lost 1 base, and 6 bases stayed unmatched. This CDR3 has 15 residues. CDR3 loop: CASMAGQASNQPQHF. In nucleotides, the CDR3 is TGTGCCAGCATGGCGGGACAGGCCAGCAATCAGCCCCAGCATTTT.

The chain uses TRBV20-1 and TRBJ1-5; no clear D gene. The CDR3 covers 14 residues. The ends were cut back, 3 bases at V and 4 bases at J, with 13 bases in the middle. The V gene's germline CDR1 is DFQATT and CDR2 SNEGSKA (reference sequence). In DNA, the CDR3 is TGCAGTGCTAGTGAGGGCGCACCTAATCAGCCCCAGCATTTT. It codes for CSASEGAPNQPQHF.

The chain is built from TRBV6-5 and TRBJ2-3; TRBD2 matches at 7 bases. V lost 7 bases and J lost 5; bases outside the gene matches: 9. CDR1 is MNHEY, CDR2 SVGAGI, per germline. There are 14 residues in the CDR3. The CDR3 protein is CASTTSGMRDTQYF. CDR3 in DNA: TGTGCCAGCACCACCAGCGGGATGCGAGATACGCAGTATTTT.

This chain uses TRBV6-5 with TRBJ1-2; tentatively, D is TRBD1 (5 bases). This CDR3 contains 16 residues. Between the trimmed V and J ends, which lost 0 bases and 7 bases, there was a span of 18 bases. CDR1 MNHEY and CDR2 SVGAGI come from the germline V gene. This chain's CDR3 is CASSYSGGRGASGYTF. In nucleotides, the CDR3 is TGTGCCAGCAGTTACTCGGGGGGAAGAGGGGCGAGTGGCTACACCTTC.

The V and J genes are TRBV27 and TRBJ1-6; weak D call: TRBD1 (6 bases). Trimming pared 0 bases from V and 12 bases from J, leaving 12 bases between. The CDR3 consists of 14 residues. Germline CDR1 is MNHEY and CDR2 is SMNVEV (reference sequence). CDR3 DNA: TGTGCCAGCAGTTTATCAGATCAGGGGCTACCCCTCCACTTT. This gives the protein CASSLSDQGLPLHF.

CDR3 DNA: TGTGCCAGCAGTTACGAGGACAGGGGCTATGGCTACACCTTC. Residues: CASSYEDRGYGYTF. This chain joins TRBV6-5 and TRBJ1-2; 9 nucleotides align to TRBD1. The length of the CDR3 is 14 residues. V gave up 2 bases and J gave up 4 bases; unmatched junction bases: 2. Germline CDR1 reads MNHEY; CDR2 reads SVGAGI.

This chain joins TRBV14 and TRBJ1-1; D is unclear. V shed 4 bases and J shed 0 bases, with 12 bases lying between them. Germline CDR1 SGHDN, CDR2 FVKESK. This CDR3 is built from 15 residues. The CDR3: CASSPLGGLNTEAFF. DNA for the CDR3: TGTGCCAGCAGCCCGCTAGGCGGTTTGAACACTGAAGCTTTCTTT.

The rearrangement joins TRBV27 to TRBJ1-3, with D perhaps TRBD1 (6 bases). The CDR3 is 16 amino acids. Looked up from germline, CDR1 is MNHEY and CDR2 is SMNVEV (reference sequence). Deletions cut 4 bases from V and 2 bases from J, with 15 bases between. Here the CDR3 reads CASSSVQGIAGNTIYF. CDR3 in DNA: TGTGCCAGCAGTTCGGTGCAGGGGATCGCTGGAAACACCATATATTTT.